A selection of T cell receptor beta chains follows, all from one sample in a study of blood T cell repertoires in COVID-19. Clones were read by immunoSEQ multiplex PCR, and TCRdb kept only the in-frame ones, dropping some. The sample includes 150,000 to 200,000 clones, around 80% of them seen just once. Source material: peripheral blood. Source of these receptors: a woman in her fifties or sixties with COVID-19, enrolled during active disease. Each CDR3 is given with its conserved first and last residue. The order of the fields is CDR3 length, clone size, V gene, D gene, J gene, CDR3 DNA, CDR3 protein. A D gene is named only where the DNA matches it firmly. Some rows have no size entry. The others give once, few or many, or a class for an expanded clone.

CDR3 length: 18
clone size: .
V gene: TRBV5-1
D gene: TRBD2
J gene: TRBJ2-1
CDR3 DNA: TGCGCCAGCAGCTTCGACACCCTGGGACTAGCGGGTATCAATGAGCAGTTCTTC
CDR3 protein: CASSFDTLGLAGINEQFF

CDR3 length: 13
clone size: .
V gene: TRBV12-3/TRBV12-4
D gene: TRBD1
J gene: TRBJ1-1
CDR3 DNA: TGTGCCAGCAGAAGACAGGGATGGACTGAAGCTTTCTTT
CDR3 protein: CASRRQGWTEAFF

CDR3 length: 17
clone size: medium-sized
V gene: TRBV4-2
D gene: .
J gene: TRBJ1-6
CDR3 DNA: TGTGCCAGCAGCCAAGTCGGCGGGTTGGGAAAGAATTCACCCCTCCACTTT
CDR3 protein: CASSQVGGLGKNSPLHF

CDR3 length: 15
clone size: .
V gene: TRBV19
D gene: TRBD2
J gene: TRBJ2-1
CDR3 DNA: TGTGCCAGTAGTACCGGACTAGCGGCTTACAATGAGCAGTTCTTC
CDR3 protein: CASSTGLAAYNEQFF

CDR3 length: 16
clone size: .
V gene: TRBV7-2
D gene: TRBD1
J gene: TRBJ2-1
CDR3 DNA: TGTGCCAGCAGCCCTCAGATGACAGGGGTCTACAATGAGCAGTTCTTC
CDR3 protein: CASSPQMTGVYNEQFF

CDR3 length: 14
clone size: once
V gene: TRBV12-5
D gene: .
J gene: TRBJ2-2
CDR3 DNA: TGTGCTAGTGGACCGGGGACAACTACCGGGGAGCTGTTTTTT
CDR3 protein: CASGPGTTTGELFF

CDR3 length: 14
clone size: .
V gene: TRBV5-1
D gene: .
J gene: TRBJ2-5
CDR3 DNA: TGCGCCAGCGGGACATCGGACCCTGCAGAGACCCAGTACTTC
CDR3 protein: CASGTSDPAETQYF

CDR3 length: 15
clone size: .
V gene: TRBV28
D gene: .
J gene: TRBJ2-1
CDR3 DNA: TGTGCCAGCAGTTTAGCCCCCCTTCGGGGTAATGAGCAGTTCTTC
CDR3 protein: CASSLAPLRGNEQFF

CDR3 length: 15
clone size: .
V gene: TRBV9
D gene: .
J gene: TRBJ1-3
CDR3 DNA: TGTGCCAGCAGCGTAGCTTTATCCTCTGGAAACACCATATATTTT
CDR3 protein: CASSVALSSGNTIYF

CDR3 length: 14
clone size: .
V gene: TRBV19
D gene: TRBD1
J gene: TRBJ2-2
CDR3 DNA: TGTGCCAGCAGAAACAGGGGTAACACCGGGGAGCTGTTTTTT
CDR3 protein: CASRNRGNTGELFF

CDR3 length: 11
clone size: once
V gene: TRBV28
D gene: .
J gene: TRBJ2-1
CDR3 DNA: TGTGCCAGCAGTCCATACAATGAGCAGTTCTTC
CDR3 protein: CASSPYNEQFF

CDR3 length: 16
clone size: once
V gene: TRBV11-2
D gene: .
J gene: TRBJ2-1
CDR3 DNA: TGTGCCAGCAGCTTAGTAGCGAGGGAGAGCGACAATGAGCAGTTCTTC
CDR3 protein: CASSLVARESDNEQFF

CDR3 length: 15
clone size: few
V gene: TRBV2
D gene: .
J gene: TRBJ2-7
CDR3 DNA: TGTGCCAGCACCATACAGGGAATGACCAACTACGAGCAGTACTTC
CDR3 protein: CASTIQGMTNYEQYF

CDR3 length: 13
clone size: few
V gene: TRBV30
D gene: .
J gene: TRBJ1-5
CDR3 DNA: TGTGCCTGGAGTGTACTCAGGGATCAGCCCCAGCATTTT
CDR3 protein: CAWSVLRDQPQHF

CDR3 length: 15
clone size: once
V gene: TRBV5-1
D gene: TRBD1
J gene: TRBJ1-2
CDR3 DNA: TGCGCCAGCAGCTGGACGACAGGGCTAAACTATGGCTACACCTTC
CDR3 protein: CASSWTTGLNYGYTF

CDR3 length: 19
clone size: .
V gene: TRBV28
D gene: TRBD2
J gene: TRBJ2-4
CDR3 DNA: TGTGCCAGCAGTTCAGAATTACTAGCGGGGGCCCTAGCCAAAAACATTCAGTACTTC
CDR3 protein: CASSSELLAGALAKNIQYF

CDR3 length: 15
clone size: .
V gene: TRBV11-2
D gene: TRBD2
J gene: TRBJ2-1
CDR3 DNA: TGTGCCAGCAGCTCCAGGACTAGCGGGATTAATGAGCAGTTCTTC
CDR3 protein: CASSSRTSGINEQFF

CDR3 length: 14
clone size: .
V gene: TRBV7-2
D gene: .
J gene: TRBJ2-5
CDR3 DNA: TGTGCCAGCAGCTCACAGGTTTACCAAGAGACCCAGTACTTC
CDR3 protein: CASSSQVYQETQYF